This entry describes one T cell receptor beta chain. The target antigen is unknown. DNA at around 200 ng, around 30,000 T cell genomes, went into sorted-subset replicate PCRs. In the original analysis: Without quality scores, immunoSEQ junctional reads could not be filtered like full-length reads. The data were produced by immunoSEQ multiplex PCR, yet TCRdb's version contains in-frame clones alone and is incomplete. V, J and clone size are those of that table, while D and trimming were read from the DNA. Here the sample spans more than 2 million clones, approximately 95% being singletons. The entry originates in a study of shared clonotypes between healthy human individuals. Findings and caveats of the study: What rarefaction showed was incomplete sorted-subset sequencing despite large depth.

Terminally differentiated effector memory CD45RA+ cells were left out of the naive CD8 fraction, which was CD45RO-negative and positively selected for CCR7. All the donors were Caucasian adults who lived in Nashville, Tennessee. Deletions cut 5 bases from V and 5 bases from J, with 8 bases between. This CDR3 contains 12 residues. CDR1 is SEHNR and CDR2 is FQNEAQ in the germline V gene (reference sequence). The receptor comes from a man younger than 35 in good health. Sequenced: naive CD8+ T cells sorted from blood. The J gene is TRBJ2-3, the V gene TRBV7-9, with D perhaps TRBD1 (5 bases). The CDR3 bases are TGTGCCAGCAGCAGGGGCCAAGATACGCAGTATTTT. It translates to CASSRGQDTQYF.